Listed here are 7 T cell receptor beta chains from one sample, sequenced in a study of cytomegalovirus exposure and HLA in healthy donors. Data came from immunoSEQ multiplex PCR; TCRdb stores just in-frame clones and leaves some out. The sample lists roughly 170,000 clones; 84% were seen once. The sample was PBMCs. The receptors originated from a woman between 18 and 30 years old in good health and CMV-seropositive.

The J gene is TRBJ1-4, the V gene TRBV9; a weak D match, TRBD1 (5 bases). Between the trimmed V and J ends, which lost 0 bases and 2 bases, there was a span of 5 bases. The germline gives CDR1 SGDLS, CDR2 YYNGEE. The CDR3 has 14 amino acids. CDR3: CASSVEGTNEKLFF. CDR3 nucleotides: TGTGCCAGCAGCGTAGAGGGGACTAATGAAAAACTGTTTTTT. Drawing the rest from reference TRBV9 and TRBJ1-4, the complete variable domain is DSGVTQTPKHLITATGQRVTLRCSPRSGDLSVYWYQQSLDQGLQFLIQYYNGEERAKGNILERFSAQQFPDLHSELNLSSLELGDSALYFCASSVEGTNEKLFFGSGTQLSVL.

The chain joins TRBV7-3 to TRBJ2-2; 8 bases align to TRBD2. Trimming removed 5 bases from V and 1 base from J; junction bases left unmatched: 9. The CDR3 length is 17 residues. Germline V gives CDR1 SGHTA, CDR2 FQGTGA. The CDR3 here is CASSQSPAGGNTGELFF. CDR3 DNA sequence: TGTGCCAGCAGCCAATCCCCGGCGGGGGGGAACACCGGGGAGCTGTTTTTT.

This chain links TRBV6-5 with TRBJ2-1; TRBD2 matches 8 bases. The germline CDR1 and CDR2 sequences are MNHEY and SVGAGI. The CDR3 length is 15 residues. The V segment lost 6 bases and the J segment 9 bases; nucleotides outside the gene matches: 13. CDR3 residues: CASRLTVNSGAEQFF. The DNA for the CDR3 is TGTGCCAGCAGATTGACGGTAAATAGCGGGGCTGAGCAGTTCTTC.

This clone was seen more than once but under ten times. The chain has TRBV10-2 and TRBJ1-2; perhaps TRBD1 as D (5 bases). The CDR3 covers 11 residues. V was shortened by 8 bases and J by 2 bases, with 6 bases between the two germline ends. Germline CDR1 reads WSHSY; CDR2 reads SAAADI. The CDR3 sequence is CASGANYGYTF. In DNA form, the CDR3 reads TGCGCCAGCGGGGCCAACTATGGCTACACCTTC.

V is TRBV19 and J is TRBJ2-7, with D possibly TRBD1 on 6 matching bases. V dropped 5 bases and J dropped 3 bases, with 14 bases sitting between them. This CDR3 is built from 14 residues. From germline, CDR1 is LNHDA and CDR2 SQIVND (reference sequence). CDR3 loop: CASSEGGFFYEQYF. CDR3 sequence (DNA): TGTGCCAGTAGTGAAGGGGGTTTTTTCTACGAGCAGTACTTC.

J is TRBJ1-5 and V is TRBV27, with D uncertain. V was pared by 2 bases and J by 1 base, with 12 bases between. The germline CDR1 and CDR2 sequences are MNHEY and SMNVEV (reference sequence). CDR3 length: 16 residues. This chain's CDR3 is CASSLAGALSNQPQHF. The DNA of the CDR3 is TGTGCCAGCAGTTTAGCAGGTGCTCTCAGCAATCAGCCCCAGCATTTT.

The chain has TRBV6-5 and TRBJ1-6, with TRBD1 identical over 9 bases. The CDR3 covers 14 residues. J was trimmed by 9 bases and V by 7 bases; bases with no gene match: 7. Germline assignment: CDR1 MNHEY and CDR2 SVGAGI. The CDR3 DNA reads as TGTGCCAGCACCACGGGGACAGGGAGTTCACCCCTCCACTTT. Translated: CASTTGTGSSPLHF.